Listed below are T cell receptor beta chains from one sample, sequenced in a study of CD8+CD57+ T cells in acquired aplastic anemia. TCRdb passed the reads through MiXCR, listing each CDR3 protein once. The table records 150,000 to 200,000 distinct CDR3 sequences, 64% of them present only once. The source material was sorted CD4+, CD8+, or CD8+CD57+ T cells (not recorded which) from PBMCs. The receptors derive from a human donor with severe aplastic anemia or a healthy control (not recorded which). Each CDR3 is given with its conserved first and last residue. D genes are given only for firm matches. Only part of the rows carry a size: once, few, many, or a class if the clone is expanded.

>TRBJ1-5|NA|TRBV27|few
TGTGCCAGCAGTGAACAGGGTTACTGGGGTAATCAGCCCCAGCATTTT
CASSEQGYWGNQPQHF
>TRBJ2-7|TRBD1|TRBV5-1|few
TGCGCCAGCACAGACCCCGGGACAGGGACCTACGAGCAGTACTTC
CASTDPGTGTYEQYF
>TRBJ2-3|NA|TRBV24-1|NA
TGTGCCACCAGCAAGGGGGGCTGGGGGAGCCGGTCGGATACGCAGTATTTT
CATSKGGWGSRSDTQYF
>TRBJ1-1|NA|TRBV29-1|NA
TGCAGCGCCGACCTGGGGTCCGGGAACACTGAAGCTTTCTTT
CSADLGSGNTEAFF
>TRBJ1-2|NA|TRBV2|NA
TGTGCCAGCAGTGCCGATATGGGCTATGGCTACACCTTC
CASSADMGYGYTF
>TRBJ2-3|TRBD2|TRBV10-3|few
TGTGCCATCAGTGGCCTGACTAGCGGGGGTTCTAGCACAGATACGCAGTATTTT
CAISGLTSGGSSTDTQYF
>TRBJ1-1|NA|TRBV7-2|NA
TGTGCCAGCAGCTTACTATTGTCAGCTTTCTTT
CASSLLLSAFF
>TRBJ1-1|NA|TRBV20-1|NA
TGCAGTGCTAGACCGGGGGGTGGGACTAGCGGGGCCCTCACTGAAGCTTTCTTT
CSARPGGGTSGALTEAFF
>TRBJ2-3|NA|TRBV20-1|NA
TGCAGTGCTAGGTTAGGAGTTAGCACAGATACGCAGTATTTT
CSARLGVSTDTQYF
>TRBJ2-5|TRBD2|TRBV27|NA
TGTGCCAGCAGTACACTAGCGGGGGGCCAAGAGACCCAGTACTTC
CASSTLAGGQETQYF
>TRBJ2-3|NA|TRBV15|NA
TGTGCCACCAGCACCTGGGGCACACTGAGCACAGATACGCAGTATTTT
CATSTWGTLSTDTQYF
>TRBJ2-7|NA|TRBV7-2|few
TGTGCCAGCAGCTTAGGTGTTCTCTACGAGCAGTACTTC
CASSLGVLYEQYF
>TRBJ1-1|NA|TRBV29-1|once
TGCAGCGTTGATTCCCAGGGGAAGAACACTGAAGCTTTCTTT
CSVDSQGKNTEAFF
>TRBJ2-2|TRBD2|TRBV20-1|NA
TGCAGTGCTAGAGAACTAGCGGGGGGGAACACCGGGGAGCTGTTTTTT
CSARELAGGNTGELFF
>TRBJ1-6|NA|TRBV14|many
TGTGCCAGCAGCCCTGGCGGGCAGGGCCTCAACTCCTATAATTCACCCCTCCACTTT
CASSPGGQGLNSYNSPLHF
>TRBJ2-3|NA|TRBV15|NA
TGTGCCACCAGCGGAGACAGAGGGCAAACAGATACGCAGTGTTTT
CATSGDRGQTDTQCF
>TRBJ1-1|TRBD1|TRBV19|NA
TGTGCCAGTAGTATGATGACAGGGAACGCTGAAGCTTTCTTT
CASSMMTGNAEAFF
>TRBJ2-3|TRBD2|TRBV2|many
TGTGCCAGCACCCTGACTAGCGGGGGGCCAATCACAGATACGCAGTATTTT
CASTLTSGGPITDTQYF
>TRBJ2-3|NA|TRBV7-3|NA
TGTGCCAGCAGAGAAAGCCCACTAAGCACAGATACGCAGTATTTT
CASRESPLSTDTQYF
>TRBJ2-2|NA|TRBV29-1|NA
TGCAGCGTTGAAGTGGTAGGCCACACCGGGGAGCTGTTTTTT
CSVEVVGHTGELFF
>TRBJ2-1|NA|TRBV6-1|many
TGTGCCAGCGAAGGCGGGGAGTACAATGAGCAGTTCTTC
CASEGGEYNEQFF
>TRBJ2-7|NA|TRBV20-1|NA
TGCAGTGCTAGAGGACCCTCCGAGCAGTACTTC
CSARGPSEQYF
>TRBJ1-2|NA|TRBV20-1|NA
TGCAGTGCTAGGATGGGACCGTCCGCCTACTATGGCTACACCTTC
CSARMGPSAYYGYTF
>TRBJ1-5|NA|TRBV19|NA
TGTGCCAGTAGTAAGTCCCTACCGCCCCAGCATTTT
CASSKSLPPQHF
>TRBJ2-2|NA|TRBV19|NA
TGTGCCAGTAGTATCACCGGGGCGAACACCGGGGAGCTGTTTTTT
CASSITGANTGELFF
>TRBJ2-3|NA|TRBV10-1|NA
TGCGCCAGCAGTGGACAGGGCACAGATACGCAGTATTTT
CASSGQGTDTQYF
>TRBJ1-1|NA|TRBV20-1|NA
TGCAGTGCCCAAAGGTCTACTGAAGCTTTCTTT
CSAQRSTEAFF
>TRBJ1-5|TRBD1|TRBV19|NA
TGTGCCAGTAGCACAGACAGGGGCAATCAGCCCCAGCATTTT
CASSTDRGNQPQHF
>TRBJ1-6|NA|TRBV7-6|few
TGTGCCAGCAGCTTAGAAGGGTTGTTAGAACCCCTCCACTTT
CASSLEGLLEPLHF
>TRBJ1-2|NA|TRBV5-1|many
TGCGCCAGCAGCTTAGAATCGGATGGCTACACCTTC
CASSLESDGYTF
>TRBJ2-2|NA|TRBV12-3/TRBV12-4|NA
TGTGCCAGTAGTCCAAAGCAGGGGTGGACCGGGGAGCTGTTTTTT
CASSPKQGWTGELFF
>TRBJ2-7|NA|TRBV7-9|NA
TGTGCCAGCAGTAGTCTAGACGAGCAGTACTTC
CASSSLDEQYF
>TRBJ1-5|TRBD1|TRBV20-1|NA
TGCAGTGCTAAAGTTTGGGACAGGGGGAGCAATCAGCCCCAGCAGTTT
CSAKVWDRGSNQPQQF
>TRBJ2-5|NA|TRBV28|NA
TGTGCCAGCAGCCCGCCTCTCACCGGGCCGGAGACCCAGTACTTC
CASSPPLTGPETQYF
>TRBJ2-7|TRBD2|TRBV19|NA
TGTGCCAGTACAGATCCGGGACTAGGTGTGGCCGAGCAGTACTTC
CASTDPGLGVAEQYF
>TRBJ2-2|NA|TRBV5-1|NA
TGCGCCAGCAGCTTAGGGAATCAGGTGGCCGGGGAGCTGTTTTTT
CASSLGNQVAGELFF
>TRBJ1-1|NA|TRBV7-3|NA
TGTGCCAGCAGCCCCGGGACAACAACTGAAGCTTTCTTT
CASSPGTTTEAFF
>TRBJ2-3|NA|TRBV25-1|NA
TGTGCCAGCCAAAGACAGGGCACAGATACGCAGTATTTT
CASQRQGTDTQYF
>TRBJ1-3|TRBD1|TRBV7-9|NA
TGTGCCAGCAGCTGGGACAGGGGGCCTGGAAACACCATATACTTT
CASSWDRGPGNTIYF
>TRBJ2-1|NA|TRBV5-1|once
TGCGCCAGCAGCTTGGAGGACGGCCCGGGGGATGAGCAGTTCTTC
CASSLEDGPGDEQFF
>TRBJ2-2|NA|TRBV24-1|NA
TGTGCCACCAGTGACTATACCGGGGAGCTGTTTTTT
CATSDYTGELFF
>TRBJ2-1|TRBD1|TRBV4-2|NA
TGTGCCAGCAGGGCCGGGGGACAGGGTTACAATGAGCAGTTCTTC
CASRAGGQGYNEQFF
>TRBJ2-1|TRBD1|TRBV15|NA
TGTGCCACCAGCATAACCGAACAGGGGCGTTCAAATGAGCAGTTCTTC
CATSITEQGRSNEQFF
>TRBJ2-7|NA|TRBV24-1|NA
TGTGCCACCAGTGAGGCAAGACAACCCTACGAGCAGTACTTC
CATSEARQPYEQYF
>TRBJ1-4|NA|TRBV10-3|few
TGTGCCATCAGAGTGGGGGAGGATGAAAAACTGTTTTTT
CAIRVGEDEKLFF
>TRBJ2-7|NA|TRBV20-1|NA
TGCAGTGCTAGTCGGGACCAAATCTCCTACGAGCAGTACTTC
CSASRDQISYEQYF
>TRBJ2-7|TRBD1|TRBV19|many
TGTGCCACTGAGGACAGGGAGCGGTACGAGCAGTACTTC
CATEDRERYEQYF
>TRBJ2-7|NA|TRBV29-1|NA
TGCAGCGTTGGGACCCGCACTAACTACGAGCAGTACTTC
CSVGTRTNYEQYF
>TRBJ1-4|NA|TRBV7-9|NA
TGTGCCACCACCTCAACTAATGAAAAACTGTTTTTT
CATTSTNEKLFF
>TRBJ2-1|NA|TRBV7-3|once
TGTGCCAGCAGCTCAGACAAAGGGAATGAGCAGTTCTTC
CASSSDKGNEQFF
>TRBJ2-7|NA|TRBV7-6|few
TGTGCCAGCAGCGTCGAGGCAGCTAGCTCCTACGAGCAGTACTTC
CASSVEAASSYEQYF
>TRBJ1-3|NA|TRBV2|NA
TGTGCCAGCAGTGAAGTCAGAGATAACACCATATATTTT
CASSEVRDNTIYF
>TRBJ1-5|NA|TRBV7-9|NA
TGTGCCAGCAGCCAGGGGAGGGCAGGTCAGCCCCAGCATTTT
CASSQGRAGQPQHF
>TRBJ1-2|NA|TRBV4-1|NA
TGCGCCAGCAGCCAAGATCCAGGGGCGGGTGGCTACACCTTC
CASSQDPGAGGYTF
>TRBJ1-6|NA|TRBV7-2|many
TGTGCCAGCAGCCTCCGCGACAGCCTTCATTCACCCCTCCACTTT
CASSLRDSLHSPLHF